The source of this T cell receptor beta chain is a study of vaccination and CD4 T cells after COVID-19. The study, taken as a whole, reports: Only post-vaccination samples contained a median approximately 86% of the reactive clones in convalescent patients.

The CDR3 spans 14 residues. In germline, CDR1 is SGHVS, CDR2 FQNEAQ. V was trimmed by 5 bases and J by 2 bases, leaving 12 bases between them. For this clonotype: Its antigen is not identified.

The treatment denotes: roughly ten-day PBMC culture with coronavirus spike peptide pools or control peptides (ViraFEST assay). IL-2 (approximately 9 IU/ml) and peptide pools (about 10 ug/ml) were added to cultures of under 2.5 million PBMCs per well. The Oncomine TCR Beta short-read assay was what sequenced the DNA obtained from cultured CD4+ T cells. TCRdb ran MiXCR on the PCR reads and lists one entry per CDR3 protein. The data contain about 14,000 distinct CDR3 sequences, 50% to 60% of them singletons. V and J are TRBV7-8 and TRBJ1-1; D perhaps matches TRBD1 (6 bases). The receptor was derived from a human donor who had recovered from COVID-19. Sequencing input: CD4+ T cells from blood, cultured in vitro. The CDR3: CASSLGQTNTEAFF. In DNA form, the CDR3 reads TGTGCCAGCAGCCTTGGACAGACAAACACTGAAGCTTTCTTT.